This TCR beta chain was sequenced during a study of identical twins. cDNA molecules carried unique molecular identifiers, and template switching added a universal primer site. Each CDR3 protein gets one entry after TCRdb re-called the 5' RACE reads with MiXCR. Among approximately 690,000 distinct CDR3 sequences listed, roughly 6.2% were seen once. The CDR3 has 11 amino acids. Trimming shortened V by 4 bases and J by 11 bases, and 11 bases separated the two germline ends. Germline V gives CDR1 LNHDA, CDR2 SQIVND (reference sequence). This clonotype has just a few counts. The sequenced sample consisted of naive T cells sorted from blood. This clonotype was obtained from a man aged 18 to 30 in good health. The J gene is TRBJ1-1, the V gene TRBV19; no clear D. The CDR3 nucleotides are TGTGCCAGTAGTACACCCATAGGGGCTTTCTTT. Residues: CASSTPIGAFF.